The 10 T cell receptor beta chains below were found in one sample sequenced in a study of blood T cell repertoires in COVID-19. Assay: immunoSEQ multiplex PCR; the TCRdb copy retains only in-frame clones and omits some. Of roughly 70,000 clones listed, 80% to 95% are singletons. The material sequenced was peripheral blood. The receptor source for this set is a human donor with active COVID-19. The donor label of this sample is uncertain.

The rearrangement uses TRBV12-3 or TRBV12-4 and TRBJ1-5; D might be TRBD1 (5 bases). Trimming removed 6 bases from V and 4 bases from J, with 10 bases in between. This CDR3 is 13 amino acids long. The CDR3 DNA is TGTGCCAGCAGGAACTCAGGGAATCAGCCCCAGCATTTT. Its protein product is CASRNSGNQPQHF.

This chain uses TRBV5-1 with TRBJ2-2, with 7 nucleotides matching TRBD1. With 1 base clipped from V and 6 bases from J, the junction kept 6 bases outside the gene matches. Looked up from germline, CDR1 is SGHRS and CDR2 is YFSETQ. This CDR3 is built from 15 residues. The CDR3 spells CASSLTTGVPGELFF. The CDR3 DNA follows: TGCGCCAGCAGCTTGACCACAGGGGTGCCCGGGGAGCTGTTTTTT.

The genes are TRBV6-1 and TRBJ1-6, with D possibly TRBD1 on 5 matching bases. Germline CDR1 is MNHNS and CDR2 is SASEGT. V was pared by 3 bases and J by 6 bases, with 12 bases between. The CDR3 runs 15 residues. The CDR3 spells CASSERGGGNSPLHF. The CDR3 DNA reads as TGTGCCAGCAGTGAGCGGGGGGGAGGTAATTCACCCCTCCACTTT.

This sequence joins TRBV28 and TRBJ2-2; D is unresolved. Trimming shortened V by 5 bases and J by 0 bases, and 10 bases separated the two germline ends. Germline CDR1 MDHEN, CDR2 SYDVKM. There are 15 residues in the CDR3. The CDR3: CASSRGDANTGELFF. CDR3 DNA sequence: TGTGCCAGCAGTCGCGGAGATGCGAACACCGGGGAGCTGTTTTTT. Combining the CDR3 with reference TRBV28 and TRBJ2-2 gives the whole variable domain DVKVTQSSRYLVKRTGEKVFLECVQDMDHENMFWYRQDPGLGLRLIYFSYDVKMKEKGDIPEGYSVSREKKERFSLILESASTNQTSMYLCASSRGDANTGELFFGEGSRLTVL.

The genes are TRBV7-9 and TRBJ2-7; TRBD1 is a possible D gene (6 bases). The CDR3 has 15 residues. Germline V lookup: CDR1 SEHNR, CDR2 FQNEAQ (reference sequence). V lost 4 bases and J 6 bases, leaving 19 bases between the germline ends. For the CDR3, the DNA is TGTGCCAGCAGCTCCAGGCAGGGGCTACCTCCCGAGCAGTACTTC. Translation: CASSSRQGLPPEQYF. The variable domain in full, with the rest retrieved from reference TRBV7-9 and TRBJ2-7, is DTGVSQNPRHKITKRGQNVTFRCDPISEHNRLYWYRQTLGQGPEFLTYFQNEAQLEKSRLLSDRFSAERPKGSFSTLEIQRTEQGDSAMYLCASSSRQGLPPEQYFGPGTRLTVT.

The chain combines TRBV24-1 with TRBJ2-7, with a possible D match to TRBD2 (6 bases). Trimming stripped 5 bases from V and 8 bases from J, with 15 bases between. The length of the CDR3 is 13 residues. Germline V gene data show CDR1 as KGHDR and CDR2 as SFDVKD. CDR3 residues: CATSALGGVQQYF. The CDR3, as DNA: TGTGCCACCAGTGCCCTCGGAGGGGTACAGCAGTACTTC.

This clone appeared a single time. The CDR3 nucleotides read TGTGCCAGCAGCTTAGCCCCTGGACAGGGTAAAGGGAGCACAGATACGCAGTATTTT. Encoded protein: CASSLAPGQGKGSTDTQYF. This chain uses TRBV7-9 with TRBJ2-3, with 8 bases that match TRBD1. V gave up 0 bases and J gave up 0 bases; unmatched junction bases: 11. Per germline, CDR1 SEHNR and CDR2 FQNEAQ (reference sequence). This CDR3 is built from 19 residues.

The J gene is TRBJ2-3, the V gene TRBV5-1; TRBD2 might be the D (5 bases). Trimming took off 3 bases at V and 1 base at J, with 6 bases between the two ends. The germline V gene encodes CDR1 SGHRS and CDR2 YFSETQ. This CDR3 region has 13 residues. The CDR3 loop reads CASSSEGTDTQYF. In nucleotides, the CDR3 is TGCGCCAGCAGCTCGGAGGGCACAGATACGCAGTATTTT.

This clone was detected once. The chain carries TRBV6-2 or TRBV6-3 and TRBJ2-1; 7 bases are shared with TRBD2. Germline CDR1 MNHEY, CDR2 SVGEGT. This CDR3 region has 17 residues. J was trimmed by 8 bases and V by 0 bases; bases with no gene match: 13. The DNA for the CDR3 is TGTGCCAGCAGTTACTCGCTCGGACTAGACGACTTCTATGAGCAGTTCTTC. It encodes CASSYSLGLDDFYEQFF.

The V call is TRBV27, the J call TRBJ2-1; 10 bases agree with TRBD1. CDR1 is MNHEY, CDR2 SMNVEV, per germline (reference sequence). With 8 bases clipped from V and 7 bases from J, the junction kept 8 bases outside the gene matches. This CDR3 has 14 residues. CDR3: CASGDRGRKNEQFF. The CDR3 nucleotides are TGTGCCAGCGGAGACAGGGGGCGCAAAAATGAGCAGTTCTTC.